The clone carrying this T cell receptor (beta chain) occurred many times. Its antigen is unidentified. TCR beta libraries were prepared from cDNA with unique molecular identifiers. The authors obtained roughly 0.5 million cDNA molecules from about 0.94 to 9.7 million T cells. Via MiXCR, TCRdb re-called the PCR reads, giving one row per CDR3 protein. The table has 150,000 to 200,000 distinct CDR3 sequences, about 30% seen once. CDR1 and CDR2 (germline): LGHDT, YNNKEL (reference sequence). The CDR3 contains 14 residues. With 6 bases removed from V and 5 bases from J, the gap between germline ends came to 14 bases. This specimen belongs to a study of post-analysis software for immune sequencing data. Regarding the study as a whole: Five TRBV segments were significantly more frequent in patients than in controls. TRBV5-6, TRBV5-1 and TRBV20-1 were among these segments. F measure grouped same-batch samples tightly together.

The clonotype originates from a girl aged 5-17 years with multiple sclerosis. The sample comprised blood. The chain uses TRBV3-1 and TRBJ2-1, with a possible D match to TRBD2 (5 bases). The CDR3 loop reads CASSLLQRNNEQFF. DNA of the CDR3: TGTGCCAGCAGTCTTCTACAGCGGAACAATGAGCAGTTCTTC.